This T cell receptor beta chain was obtained from a study of blood T cell repertoires in COVID-19. Looking at the study overall: Researchers got acute and convalescent COVID-19 samples from the United States, Italy and Spain. Sources were T cells, B-cell-depleted T cells, or PBMCs; the material itself was cDNA or gDNA.

Germline-derived CDR1 and CDR2 are SEHNR and FQNEAQ (reference sequence). Trimming pared 4 bases from V and 2 bases from J, leaving 16 bases between. The length of the CDR3 is 16 residues. Under the authors' procedure: Nucleated cell number was recorded as an estimate derived from reference gene primer amplification. Produced via immunoSEQ multiplex PCR; TCRdb's table is partial and in-frame only. D and trimming were read from the DNA, whereas the V and J calls and clone size are those reported in that table. The data contain under 300,000 clones, about 90% of them singletons. The rearrangement joins TRBV7-9 to TRBJ2-3; D is possibly TRBD1 (5 bases). This TCR derives from a man aged 60 to 69 with acute or convalescent COVID-19. The sample was peripheral blood. Here the CDR3 reads CASSSLIQGNTDTQYF. The CDR3 DNA follows: TGTGCCAGCAGCTCATTAATCCAGGGAAACACAGATACGCAGTATTTT.